The rows below give T cell receptor beta chains drawn from one sample of a study of somatic mutations in cytotoxic T cells in rheumatoid arthritis. This table comes from immunoSEQ multiplex PCR, and its TCRdb copy is limited to in-frame clones, with some not included. The data contain 4,500 to 5,000 clones, around 78% of them singletons. Sequenced material: CD8+ T cells sorted from blood. The receptors derive from a man in his sixties or seventies with rheumatoid arthritis. CDR3s include the opening cysteine and the closing phenylalanine or tryptophan. The D gene is left open where the match is weak. Clone size is given for some rows only: seen once, a few or many times, or a class if the clone is expanded.

j_gene	abundance	d_gene	v_gene	CDR3nt	CDR3aa
TRBJ2-3	.	.	TRBV5-1	TGCGCCAGCAGCTTGGCCCCCGGGAGCACAGATACGCAGTATTTT	CASSLAPGSTDTQYF
TRBJ2-3	.	.	TRBV9	TGTGCCAGCAGCTTAGAGGGGATATCGGGCACAGATACGCAGTATTTC	CASSLEGISGTDTQYF
TRBJ2-3	.	TRBD2	TRBV9	TGTGCCAGCAGGGGCGCGGGGGGGCAAAATACGCAGTATTTT	CASRGAGGQNTQYF
TRBJ2-5	.	TRBD1	TRBV14	TGTGCCAGCAGCCAAGTGTCCGACAGGGGCCCTTTGGAGACCCAGTACTTC	CASSQVSDRGPLETQYF
TRBJ2-1	.	TRBD2	TRBV7-9	TGTGCCAGCAGCCCGCCGGGGGCGGGAGGGTCCTACAATGAGCAGTTCTTC	CASSPPGAGGSYNEQFF
TRBJ2-7	.	.	TRBV5-1	TGCGCCAGCAGCCTCCTATCCTACGAGCAGTACTTC	CASSLLSYEQYF
TRBJ2-3	few	.	TRBV6-4	TGTGCCAGCAGTGACGCTCTAGGTGGCACAGATACGCAGTATTTT	CASSDALGGTDTQYF
TRBJ2-7	.	.	TRBV7-9	TGTGCCAGCAGCCCTCGGACAGAGCTATACGAGCAGTACTTC	CASSPRTELYEQYF
TRBJ2-4	.	TRBD1	TRBV5-5	TGTGCCAGCAGGGACAGGGAAAACATTCAGTACTTC	CASRDRENIQYF
TRBJ2-5	.	.	TRBV5-1	TGCGCCAGCAGCTCAGAGGGGGGACAGCAAGAGACCCAGTACTTC	CASSSEGGQQETQYF
TRBJ2-7	.	.	TRBV11-2	TGTGCCAGCAGCCCCTGGACGGGACAAGGCGAGCAGTACTTC	CASSPWTGQGEQYF
TRBJ2-7	.	TRBD2	TRBV27	TGTGCCAGCAGTTTAGTCCGGGAGGGCTCCTACGAGCAGTACTTC	CASSLVREGSYEQYF
TRBJ2-2	.	.	TRBV10-3	TGTGCCATCAGGGCCGACACCGGGGAGCTGTTTTTT	CAIRADTGELFF
TRBJ2-7	few	.	TRBV29-1	TGCAGCGCAGGGACCTACGAGCAGTACTTC	CSAGTYEQYF
TRBJ2-7	.	.	TRBV12-5	TGTGCTAGTGGTTTGGTGGCGGGGACAGTTTACGAGCAGTACTTC	CASGLVAGTVYEQYF
TRBJ2-7	.	.	TRBV6-5	TGTGCCAGCACCGACAGAACATACAAAAACTACGAGCAGTACTTC	CASTDRTYKNYEQYF
TRBJ1-2	.	.	TRBV6-6	TGTGCCAGCATGGCACAGTCCTTCTCTAACTATGGCTACACCTTC	CASMAQSFSNYGYTF
TRBJ2-1	.	.	TRBV11-3	TGTGCCAGCAGCTTCCAAAACAATGAGCAGTTCTTC	CASSFQNNEQFF
TRBJ1-6	.	.	TRBV19	TGTGCCAGTAGTATACACCCCAGGGGTGGTTCACCCCTCCACTTT	CASSIHPRGGSPLHF
TRBJ2-7	large	.	TRBV5-1	TGCGCCAGCAGCTTTGACTCCGGGATGGGTACCTACGAGCAGTACTTC	CASSFDSGMGTYEQYF
TRBJ2-7	.	TRBD1	TRBV27	TGTGCCAGCAGTTTATCAGGGGGCCTAACCTACGAGCAGTACTTC	CASSLSGGLTYEQYF
TRBJ2-2	few	TRBD2	TRBV9	TGTGCCAGCAGCCCCCCAAGCGGGGTAAACACCGGGGAGCTGTTTTTT	CASSPPSGVNTGELFF
TRBJ1-3	.	.	TRBV10-2	TGCGCCACCCAGGGGCAGGGCACCATATATTTT	CATQGQGTIYF
TRBJ2-5	.	.	TRBV27	TGTGCCAGCAGTGAGGCAGGGGATCGGACCCAGTACTTC	CASSEAGDRTQYF
TRBJ2-2	few	.	TRBV6-5	TGTGCCAGCAGTGCGGCCGGGGAGCTGTTTTTT	CASSAAGELFF
TRBJ2-5	.	.	TRBV27	TGTGCCAGCACGAGTTATGGCCAAGAGACCCAGTACTTC	CASTSYGQETQYF
TRBJ1-1	.	.	TRBV4-1	TGCGCCAGCAGCCAGTTTGACGGGAGCACTGAAGCTTTCTTT	CASSQFDGSTEAFF
TRBJ1-5	.	.	TRBV28	TGTGCCAGCAGTTTAGGAGGAGCCAGGGGATGGCAGCCCCAGCATTTT	CASSLGGARGWQPQHF
TRBJ1-2	.	.	TRBV2	TGTGCCAGCCCCCCACCGGGGTTCGACTATGGCTACACCTTC	CASPPPGFDYGYTF
TRBJ2-3	.	.	TRBV6-5	TGTGCCAGCAGTTACGGGGGCAGTAGCACAGATACGCAGTATTTT	CASSYGGSSTDTQYF
TRBJ1-2	.	TRBD1	TRBV5-4	TGTGCCACCCGGGCAGGGGGTGGCTATGGCTACACCTTC	CATRAGGGYGYTF